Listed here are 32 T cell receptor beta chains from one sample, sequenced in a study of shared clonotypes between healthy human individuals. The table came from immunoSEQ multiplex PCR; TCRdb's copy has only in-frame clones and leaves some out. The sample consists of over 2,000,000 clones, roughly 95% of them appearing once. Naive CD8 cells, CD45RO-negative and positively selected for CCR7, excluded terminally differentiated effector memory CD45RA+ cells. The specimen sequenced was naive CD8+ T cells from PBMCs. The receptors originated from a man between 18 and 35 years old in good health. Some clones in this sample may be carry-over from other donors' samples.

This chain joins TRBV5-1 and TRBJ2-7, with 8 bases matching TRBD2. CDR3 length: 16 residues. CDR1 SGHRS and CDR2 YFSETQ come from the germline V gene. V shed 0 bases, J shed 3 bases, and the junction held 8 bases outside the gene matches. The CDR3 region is CASSLGGLGIGYEQYF. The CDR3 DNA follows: TGCGCCAGCAGCTTGGGGGGACTAGGAATTGGCTACGAGCAGTACTTC.

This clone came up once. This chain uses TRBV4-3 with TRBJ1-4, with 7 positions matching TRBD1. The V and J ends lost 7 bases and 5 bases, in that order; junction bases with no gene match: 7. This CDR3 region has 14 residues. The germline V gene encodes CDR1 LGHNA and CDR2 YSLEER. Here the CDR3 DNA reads TGCGCCAGCACCACGACAGGGCGGAATGAAAAACTGTTTTTT. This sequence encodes CASTTTGRNEKLFF.

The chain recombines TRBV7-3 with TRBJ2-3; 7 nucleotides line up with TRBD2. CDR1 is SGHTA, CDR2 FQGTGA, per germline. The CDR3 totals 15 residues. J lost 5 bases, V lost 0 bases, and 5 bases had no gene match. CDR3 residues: CASSLTGGPGDTQYF. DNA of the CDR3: TGTGCCAGCAGCTTAACGGGAGGGCCCGGAGATACGCAGTATTTT. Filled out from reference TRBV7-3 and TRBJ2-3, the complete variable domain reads GAGVSQTPSNKVTEKGKYVELRCDPISGHTALYWYRQSLGQGPEFLIYFQGTGAADDSGLPNDRFFAVRPEGSVSTLKIQRTERGDSAVYLCASSLTGGPGDTQYFGPGTRLTVL.

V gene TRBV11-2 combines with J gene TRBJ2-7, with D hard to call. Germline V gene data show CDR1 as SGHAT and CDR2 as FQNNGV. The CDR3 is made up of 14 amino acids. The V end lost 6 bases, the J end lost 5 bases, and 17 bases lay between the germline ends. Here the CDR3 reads CASRDRAVGHEQYF. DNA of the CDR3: TGTGCCAGCAGAGACCGCGCCGTGGGCCACGAGCAGTACTTC. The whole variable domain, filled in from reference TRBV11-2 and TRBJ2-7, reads EAGVAQSPRYKIIEKRQSVAFWCNPISGHATLYWYQQILGQGPKLLIQFQNNGVVDDSQLPKDRFSAERLKGVDSTLKIQPAKLEDSAVYLCASRDRAVGHEQYFGPGTRLTVT.

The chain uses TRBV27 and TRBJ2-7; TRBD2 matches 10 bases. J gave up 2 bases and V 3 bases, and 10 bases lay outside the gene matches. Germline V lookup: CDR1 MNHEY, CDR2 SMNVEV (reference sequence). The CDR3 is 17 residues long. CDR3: CASSFRSGRADTYEQYF. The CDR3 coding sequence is TGTGCCAGCAGTTTTAGGAGCGGGAGGGCCGATACCTACGAGCAGTACTTC.

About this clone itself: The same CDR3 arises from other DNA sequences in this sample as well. Here the CDR3 reads CASSWGGTTDTQYF. The CDR3 nucleotides read TGTGCCAGCAGCTGGGGAGGAACCACAGATACGCAGTATTTT. The chain couples TRBV28 to TRBJ2-3, with D perhaps TRBD2 (6 bases). The V end lost 6 bases, the J end lost 2 bases, and 12 bases lay between the germline ends. The CDR3 runs to 14 residues. CDR1 is MDHEN, CDR2 SYDVKM, per germline. The variable domain in full, with the rest retrieved from reference TRBV28 and TRBJ2-3, is DVKVTQSSRYLVKRTGEKVFLECVQDMDHENMFWYRQDPGLGLRLIYFSYDVKMKEKGDIPEGYSVSREKKERFSLILESASTNQTSMYLCASSWGGTTDTQYFGPGTRLTVL.

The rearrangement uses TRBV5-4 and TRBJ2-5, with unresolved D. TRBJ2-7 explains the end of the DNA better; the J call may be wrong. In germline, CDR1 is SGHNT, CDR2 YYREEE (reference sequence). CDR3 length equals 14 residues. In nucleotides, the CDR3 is TGTGCCAGCAGCTTGGCCGAGGAGCCCTACGAGCAGTACTTC. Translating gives CASSLAEEPYEQYF.

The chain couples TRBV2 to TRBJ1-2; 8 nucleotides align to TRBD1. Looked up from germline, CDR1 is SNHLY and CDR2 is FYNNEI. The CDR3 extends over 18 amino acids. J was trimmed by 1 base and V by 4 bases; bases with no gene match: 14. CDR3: CASSGYGTGALFNYGYTF. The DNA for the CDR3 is TGTGCCAGCAGTGGCTACGGGACAGGAGCTCTCTTTAACTATGGCTACACCTTC.

CDR3 DNA: TGTGCCAGCAGCCTTGACAGGGGTCACGAGCAGTACTTC. Translation: CASSLDRGHEQYF. The V call is TRBV6-1, the J call TRBJ2-7; TRBD1 matches at 8 bases. The V gene's germline CDR1 is MNHNS and CDR2 SASEGT. The V segment lost 6 bases and the J segment 5 bases; nucleotides outside the gene matches: 6. CDR3 size: 13 residues.

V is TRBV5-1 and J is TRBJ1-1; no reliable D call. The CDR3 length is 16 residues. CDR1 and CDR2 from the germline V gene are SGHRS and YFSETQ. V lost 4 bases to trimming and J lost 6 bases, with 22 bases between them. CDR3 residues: CASSPDHNRKASEAFF. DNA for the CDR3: TGCGCCAGCAGCCCGGACCATAACCGAAAAGCGTCTGAAGCTTTCTTT.

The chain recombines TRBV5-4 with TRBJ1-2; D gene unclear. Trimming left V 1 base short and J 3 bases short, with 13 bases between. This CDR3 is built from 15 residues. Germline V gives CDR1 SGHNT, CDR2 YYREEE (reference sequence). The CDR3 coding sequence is TGTGCCAGCAGCTTGTTTTTGGACGGGTACTATGGCTACACCTTC. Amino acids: CASSLFLDGYYGYTF.

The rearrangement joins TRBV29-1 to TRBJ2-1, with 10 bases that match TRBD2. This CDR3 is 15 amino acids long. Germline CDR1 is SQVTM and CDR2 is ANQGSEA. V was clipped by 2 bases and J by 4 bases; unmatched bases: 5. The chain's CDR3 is CSVETAGGFYNEQFF. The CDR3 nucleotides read TGCAGCGTTGAAACAGCGGGAGGGTTTTACAATGAGCAGTTCTTC.

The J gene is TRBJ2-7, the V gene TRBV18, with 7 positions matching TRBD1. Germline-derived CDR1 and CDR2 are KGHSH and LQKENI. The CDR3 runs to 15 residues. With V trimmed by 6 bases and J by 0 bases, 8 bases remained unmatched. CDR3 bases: TGTGCCAGCTCGCCGCCGGGACAGCCCTCCTACGAGCAGTACTTC. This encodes CASSPPGQPSYEQYF.

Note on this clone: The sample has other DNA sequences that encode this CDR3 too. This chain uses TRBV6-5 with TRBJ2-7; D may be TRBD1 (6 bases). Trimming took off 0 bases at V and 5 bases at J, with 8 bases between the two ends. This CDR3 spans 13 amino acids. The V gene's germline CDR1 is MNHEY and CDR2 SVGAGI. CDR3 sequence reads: CASSYSGGNEQYF. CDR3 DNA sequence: TGTGCCAGCAGTTACTCAGGGGGAAACGAGCAGTACTTC.

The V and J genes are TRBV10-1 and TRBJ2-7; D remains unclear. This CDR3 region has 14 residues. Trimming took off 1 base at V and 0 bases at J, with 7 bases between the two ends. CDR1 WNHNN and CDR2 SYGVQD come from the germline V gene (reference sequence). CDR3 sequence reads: CASSEYSGSYEQYF. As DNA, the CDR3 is TGCGCCAGCAGTGAGTACAGTGGCTCCTACGAGCAGTACTTC.

CDR3 coding DNA: TGTGCCAGCAGTCTCGGCCTAGCGGTGACCTACAATGAGCAGTTCTTC. This gives the protein CASSLGLAVTYNEQFF. V and J are TRBV11-2 and TRBJ2-1, with 7 positions matching TRBD2. Germline loops: CDR1 SGHAT, CDR2 FQNNGV. The CDR3 totals 16 residues. V lost 6 bases to trimming and J lost 2 bases; unmatched junction nucleotides: 10.

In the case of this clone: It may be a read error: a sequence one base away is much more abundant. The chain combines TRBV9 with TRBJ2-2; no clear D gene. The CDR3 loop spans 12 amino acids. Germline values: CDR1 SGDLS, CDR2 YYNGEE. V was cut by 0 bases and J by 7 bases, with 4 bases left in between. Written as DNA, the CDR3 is TGTGCCAGCAGCGTAGGGGACGGGGAGCTGTTTTTT. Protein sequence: CASSVGDGELFF.

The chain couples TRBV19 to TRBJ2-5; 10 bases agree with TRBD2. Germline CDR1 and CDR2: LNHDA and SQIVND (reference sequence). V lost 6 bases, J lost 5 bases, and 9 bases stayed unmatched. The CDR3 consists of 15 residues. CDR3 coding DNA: TGTGCCAGTAGGGCTAGCGGGAGCTCCTCCGAGACCCAGTACTTC. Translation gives CASRASGSSSETQYF.

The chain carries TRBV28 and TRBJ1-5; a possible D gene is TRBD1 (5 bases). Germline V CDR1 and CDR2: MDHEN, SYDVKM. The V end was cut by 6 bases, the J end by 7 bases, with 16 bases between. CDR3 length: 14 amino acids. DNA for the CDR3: TGTGCCAGCAGCCCGGTCGGGGGGGGACAGCCCCAGCATTTT. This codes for CASSPVGGGQPQHF.

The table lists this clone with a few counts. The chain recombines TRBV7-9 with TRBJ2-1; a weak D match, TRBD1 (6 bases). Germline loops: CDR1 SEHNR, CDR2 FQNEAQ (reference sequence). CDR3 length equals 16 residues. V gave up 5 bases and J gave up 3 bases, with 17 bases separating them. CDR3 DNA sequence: TGTGCCAGCAGCGCCAGGGACAACCCAGTCTACAATGAGCAGTTCTTC. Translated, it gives CASSARDNPVYNEQFF. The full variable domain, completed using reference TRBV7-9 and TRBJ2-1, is DTGVSQNPRHKITKRGQNVTFRCDPISEHNRLYWYRQTLGQGPEFLTYFQNEAQLEKSRLLSDRFSAERPKGSFSTLEIQRTEQGDSAMYLCASSARDNPVYNEQFFGPGTRLTVL.

The CDR3 reads CASSQGFSGLAGRETQYF. CDR3 DNA: TGCGCCAGCAGCCAAGGTTTTTCGGGACTAGCGGGCAGGGAGACCCAGTACTTC. This chain joins TRBV4-1 and TRBJ2-5; 12 bases map to TRBD2. CDR1 is MGHRA and CDR2 is YSYEKL in the germline V gene. The CDR3 contains 18 residues. Trimming at V came to 1 base and at J to 5 bases, leaving 11 bases not matched to a gene.

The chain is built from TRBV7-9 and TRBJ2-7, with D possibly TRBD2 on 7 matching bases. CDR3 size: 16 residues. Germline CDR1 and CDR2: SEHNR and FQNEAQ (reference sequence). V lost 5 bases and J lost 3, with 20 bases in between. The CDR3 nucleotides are TGTGCCAGCAGCCAGGCCCCGGGGGGCGCTTTCTACGAGCAGTACTTC. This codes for CASSQAPGGAFYEQYF. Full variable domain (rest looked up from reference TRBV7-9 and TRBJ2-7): DTGVSQNPRHKITKRGQNVTFRCDPISEHNRLYWYRQTLGQGPEFLTYFQNEAQLEKSRLLSDRFSAERPKGSFSTLEIQRTEQGDSAMYLCASSQAPGGAFYEQYFGPGTRLTVT.

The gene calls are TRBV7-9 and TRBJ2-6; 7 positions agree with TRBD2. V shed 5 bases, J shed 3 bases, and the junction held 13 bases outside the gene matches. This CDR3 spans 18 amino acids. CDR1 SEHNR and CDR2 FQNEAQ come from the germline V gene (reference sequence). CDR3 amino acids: CASSDGEWAGDGANVLTF. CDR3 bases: TGTGCCAGCAGCGATGGGGAATGGGCGGGAGATGGGGCCAACGTCCTGACTTTC.

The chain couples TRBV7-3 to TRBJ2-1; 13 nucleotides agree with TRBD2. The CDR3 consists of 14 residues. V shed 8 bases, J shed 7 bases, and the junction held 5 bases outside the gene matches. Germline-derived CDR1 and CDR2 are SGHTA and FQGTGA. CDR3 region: CASPGLAGSNEQFF. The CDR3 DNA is TGTGCCAGCCCGGGACTAGCGGGGTCGAATGAGCAGTTCTTC.

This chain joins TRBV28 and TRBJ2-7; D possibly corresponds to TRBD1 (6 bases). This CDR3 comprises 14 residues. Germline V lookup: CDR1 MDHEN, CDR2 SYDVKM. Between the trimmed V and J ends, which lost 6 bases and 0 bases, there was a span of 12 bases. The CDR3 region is CASRPTGHSYEQYF. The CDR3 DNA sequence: TGTGCCAGCAGACCTACAGGGCACTCCTACGAGCAGTACTTC.

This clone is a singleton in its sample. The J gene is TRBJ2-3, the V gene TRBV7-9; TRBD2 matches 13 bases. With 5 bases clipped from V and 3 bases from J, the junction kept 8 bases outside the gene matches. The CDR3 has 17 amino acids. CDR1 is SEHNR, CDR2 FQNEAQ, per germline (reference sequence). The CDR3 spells CASSIGLAGAKTDTQYF. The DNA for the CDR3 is TGTGCCAGCAGCATCGGACTAGCGGGAGCGAAGACAGATACGCAGTATTTT.

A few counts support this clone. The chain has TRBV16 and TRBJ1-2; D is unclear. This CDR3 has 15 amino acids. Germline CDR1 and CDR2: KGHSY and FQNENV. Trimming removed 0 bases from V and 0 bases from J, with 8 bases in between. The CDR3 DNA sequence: TGTGCCAGCAGCCAATCTCAGCGAACTAACTATGGCTACACCTTC. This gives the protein CASSQSQRTNYGYTF.

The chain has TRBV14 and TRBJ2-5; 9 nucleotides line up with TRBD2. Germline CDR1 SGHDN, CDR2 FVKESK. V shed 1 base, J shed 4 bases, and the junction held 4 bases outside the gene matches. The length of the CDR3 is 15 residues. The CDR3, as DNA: TGTGCCAGCAGCCAAGCCCAGCGGGAGGCAGAGACCCAGTACTTC. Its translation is CASSQAQREAETQYF.

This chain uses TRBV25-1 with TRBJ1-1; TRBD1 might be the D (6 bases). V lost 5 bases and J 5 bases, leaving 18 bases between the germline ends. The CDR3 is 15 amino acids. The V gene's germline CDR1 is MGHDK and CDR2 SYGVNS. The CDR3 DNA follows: TGTGCCAGCAGTCACCTGGGGGGGGCGCGAACTGAAGCTTTCTTT. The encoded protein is CASSHLGGARTEAFF.

CDR3 coding DNA: TGTGCCAGCAGCAAGTACTATGGCTACACCTTC. This sequence encodes CASSKYYGYTF. The rearrangement uses TRBV7-9 and TRBJ1-2; D not resolved. This CDR3 contains 11 residues. From germline, CDR1 is SEHNR and CDR2 FQNEAQ (reference sequence). V was shortened by 5 bases and J by 3 bases, with 4 bases between the two germline ends. Together with reference TRBV7-9 and TRBJ1-2, the CDR3 gives the full variable domain: DTGVSQNPRHKITKRGQNVTFRCDPISEHNRLYWYRQTLGQGPEFLTYFQNEAQLEKSRLLSDRFSAERPKGSFSTLEIQRTEQGDSAMYLCASSKYYGYTFGSGTRLTVV.

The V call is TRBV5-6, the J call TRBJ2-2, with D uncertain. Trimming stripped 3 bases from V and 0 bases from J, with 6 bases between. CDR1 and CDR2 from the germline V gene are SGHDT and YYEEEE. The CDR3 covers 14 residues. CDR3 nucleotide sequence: TGTGCCAGCAGCTATGGGACGAACACCGGGGAGCTGTTTTTT. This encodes CASSYGTNTGELFF.

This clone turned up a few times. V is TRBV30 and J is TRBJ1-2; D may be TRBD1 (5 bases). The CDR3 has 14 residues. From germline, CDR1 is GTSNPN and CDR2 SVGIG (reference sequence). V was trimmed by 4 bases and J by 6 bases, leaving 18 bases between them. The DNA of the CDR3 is TGTGCCTGGACTGGTATAGGACAACTAGATGGCTACACCTTC. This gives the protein CAWTGIGQLDGYTF.